A selection of T cell receptor beta chains follows, all from one sample in a study of CD8 T cells in ankylosing spondylitis. TCRdb fed the 5' RACE reads into MiXCR, producing one record per CDR3 protein. This table holds fewer than 550,000 distinct CDR3 sequences, under 5.5% found once. The sequenced sample was blood, either unsorted or a sorted T cell fraction (not recorded which). The receptor source for this set is a male donor with ankylosing spondylitis. CDR3s include the opening cysteine and the closing phenylalanine or tryptophan. The D gene is left open where the match is weak. Rows may omit the clone size; those that give it use once, few, many or a size class.

v_gene: TRBV7-2
d_gene: NA
abundance: few
j_gene: TRBJ2-3
CDR3nt: TGTGCCAGCAGCTTCGGGACCCGAAGAAGAACAGATACGCAGTATTTT
CDR3aa: CASSFGTRRRTDTQYF

v_gene: TRBV10-3
d_gene: TRBD2
abundance: many
j_gene: TRBJ2-3
CDR3nt: TGTGCCATCAGTGCCCCTACTAGCGATAGGAGCACAGATACGCAGTATTTT
CDR3aa: CAISAPTSDRSTDTQYF

v_gene: TRBV9
d_gene: NA
abundance: many
j_gene: TRBJ2-3
CDR3nt: TGTGCCAGCAGCGTCCAGGAGCGCACAGATACGCAGTATTTT
CDR3aa: CASSVQERTDTQYF

v_gene: TRBV5-1
d_gene: NA
abundance: many
j_gene: TRBJ1-3
CDR3nt: TGCGCCAGCAGCTCCCAACCCCAGGGCTCTGGAAACACCATATATTTT
CDR3aa: CASSSQPQGSGNTIYF

v_gene: TRBV29-1
d_gene: TRBD1
abundance: many
j_gene: TRBJ1-2
CDR3nt: TGCAGCGTTGTGAGGGGGCTACTCGGCTACACCTTC
CDR3aa: CSVVRGLLGYTF

v_gene: TRBV19
d_gene: NA
abundance: NA
j_gene: TRBJ1-2
CDR3nt: TGTGCCAGTAGTTCCTCTTACAGGGTATCCAGTGGCTACACCTTC
CDR3aa: CASSSSYRVSSGYTF

v_gene: TRBV20-1
d_gene: NA
abundance: many
j_gene: TRBJ2-3
CDR3nt: TGCAGTGCTTCCAAAAGCGGCCCAGGCACAGATACGCAGTATTTT
CDR3aa: CSASKSGPGTDTQYF

v_gene: TRBV5-1
d_gene: NA
abundance: many
j_gene: TRBJ1-2
CDR3nt: TGCGCCAGCAGCTTGGACAGTCTCTATGGCTACACCTTC
CDR3aa: CASSLDSLYGYTF

v_gene: TRBV5-1
d_gene: NA
abundance: many
j_gene: TRBJ1-1
CDR3nt: TGCGCCAGCAGCATGTTCGGGCCGGCGAGGAACACTGAAGCTTTCTTT
CDR3aa: CASSMFGPARNTEAFF

v_gene: TRBV18
d_gene: NA
abundance: many
j_gene: TRBJ2-6
CDR3nt: TGTGCCAGCTCGTCTAAAACTGGGGCCAACGTCCTGACTTTC
CDR3aa: CASSSKTGANVLTF

v_gene: TRBV5-1
d_gene: NA
abundance: many
j_gene: TRBJ2-3
CDR3nt: TGCGCCAGCAGCTCGGGACCTATTCCAGATACGCAGTATTTT
CDR3aa: CASSSGPIPDTQYF

v_gene: TRBV6-5
d_gene: NA
abundance: many
j_gene: TRBJ1-2
CDR3nt: TGTGCCAGCAGTTACTCCCCAAGAGGAGGCTACACCTTC
CDR3aa: CASSYSPRGGYTF

v_gene: TRBV13
d_gene: TRBD2
abundance: NA
j_gene: TRBJ2-1
CDR3nt: TGTGCCAGCAGATCTACTAGCGACTATGAGCAGTTCTTC
CDR3aa: CASRSTSDYEQFF

v_gene: TRBV18
d_gene: NA
abundance: NA
j_gene: TRBJ1-1
CDR3nt: TGTGCCAGCTCACCCTCTCCAGGAAGAATGAACACTGAAGCTTTCTTT
CDR3aa: CASSPSPGRMNTEAFF

v_gene: TRBV20-1
d_gene: TRBD2
abundance: many
j_gene: TRBJ2-1
CDR3nt: TGCAGTGCTAGAGATCATAGCGGGAGGGCTTCCTACAATGAGCAGTTCTTC
CDR3aa: CSARDHSGRASYNEQFF

v_gene: TRBV11-2
d_gene: TRBD1
abundance: many
j_gene: TRBJ1-5
CDR3nt: TGTGCCAGCAGCCCCCGGGACAGACGCAATCAGCCCCAGCATTTT
CDR3aa: CASSPRDRRNQPQHF

v_gene: TRBV20-1
d_gene: TRBD2
abundance: many
j_gene: TRBJ2-7
CDR3nt: TGCAGTGCTAGCAGGCTAGCGGACTACGAGCAGTACTTC
CDR3aa: CSASRLADYEQYF

v_gene: TRBV20-1
d_gene: TRBD2
abundance: many
j_gene: TRBJ2-5
CDR3nt: TGCAGTGCTAGAAGCGGGGCACAAGAGACCCAGTACTTC
CDR3aa: CSARSGAQETQYF

v_gene: TRBV20-1
d_gene: NA
abundance: many
j_gene: TRBJ1-3
CDR3nt: TGCAGTGCCGTACAGGGATCTGGAAACACCATATATTTT
CDR3aa: CSAVQGSGNTIYF

v_gene: TRBV20-1
d_gene: NA
abundance: many
j_gene: TRBJ1-5
CDR3nt: TGCAGTGCTAGAGGTCAGGGGAAGAGCAATCAGCCCCAGCATTTT
CDR3aa: CSARGQGKSNQPQHF

v_gene: TRBV12-3/TRBV12-4
d_gene: NA
abundance: many
j_gene: TRBJ1-4
CDR3nt: TGTGCCAGCGCCCGGGGACTTTCAACTAATGAAAAACTGTTTTTT
CDR3aa: CASARGLSTNEKLFF

v_gene: TRBV4-2
d_gene: NA
abundance: many
j_gene: TRBJ1-4
CDR3nt: TGTGCCAGCAGCCAGGCCCTACAGGGAACTAATGAAAAACTGTTTTTT
CDR3aa: CASSQALQGTNEKLFF

v_gene: TRBV6-1
d_gene: NA
abundance: many
j_gene: TRBJ1-2
CDR3nt: TGTGCCAGCAGTGAACGTTTACAGGGATATCGGAGCTATGGCTACACCTTC
CDR3aa: CASSERLQGYRSYGYTF

v_gene: TRBV24-1
d_gene: NA
abundance: many
j_gene: TRBJ1-2
CDR3nt: TGTGCCACCAGTGATGATCCGCAGGGGAACGGCTACACCTTC
CDR3aa: CATSDDPQGNGYTF

v_gene: TRBV6-2/TRBV6-3
d_gene: TRBD1
abundance: many
j_gene: TRBJ1-1
CDR3nt: TGTGCCAGCAGTCAAATAGACAGGGACTTCACTGAAGCTTTCTTT
CDR3aa: CASSQIDRDFTEAFF

v_gene: TRBV4-2
d_gene: TRBD2
abundance: many
j_gene: TRBJ2-7
CDR3nt: TGTGCCAGCAGCCATGCCGGCGGGACTAGCGGGAGCGAGCAGTACTTC
CDR3aa: CASSHAGGTSGSEQYF

v_gene: TRBV7-2
d_gene: TRBD1
abundance: many
j_gene: TRBJ1-1
CDR3nt: TGTGCCAGCAGCTCCTGGACAGGGCCGAACACTGAAGCTTTCTTT
CDR3aa: CASSSWTGPNTEAFF

v_gene: TRBV20-1
d_gene: NA
abundance: few
j_gene: TRBJ1-5
CDR3nt: TGCAGTGCAAACGACAGGCCCTTTTATAGCAATCAGCCCCAGCATTTT
CDR3aa: CSANDRPFYSNQPQHF

v_gene: TRBV9
d_gene: NA
abundance: many
j_gene: TRBJ1-2
CDR3nt: TGTGCCAGCAGCTCTTACGGAGGCTACACCTTC
CDR3aa: CASSSYGGYTF

v_gene: TRBV7-8
d_gene: NA
abundance: many
j_gene: TRBJ2-1
CDR3nt: TGTGCCAGCAGCTTAGCGTACGGGCAGTTCTTC
CDR3aa: CASSLAYGQFF

v_gene: TRBV6-5
d_gene: NA
abundance: many
j_gene: TRBJ1-2
CDR3nt: TGTGCCAGCAGTTCCCCATTCGGATTATATGGCTACACCTTC
CDR3aa: CASSSPFGLYGYTF

v_gene: TRBV5-1
d_gene: NA
abundance: many
j_gene: TRBJ1-2
CDR3nt: TGCGCCAGCAGCTTGGGTGGGGAATATGGCTACACCTTC
CDR3aa: CASSLGGEYGYTF

v_gene: TRBV6-2/TRBV6-3
d_gene: TRBD1
abundance: many
j_gene: TRBJ2-7
CDR3nt: TGTGCCAGCAGTTTTGGGACAGAGTACGAGCAGTACTTC
CDR3aa: CASSFGTEYEQYF

v_gene: TRBV5-1
d_gene: NA
abundance: many
j_gene: TRBJ2-3
CDR3nt: TGCGCCAGCAGAGGGCCCATTTACACAGATACGCAGTATTTT
CDR3aa: CASRGPIYTDTQYF

v_gene: TRBV5-1
d_gene: TRBD2
abundance: many
j_gene: TRBJ2-1
CDR3nt: TGCGCCAGCAGCGCAGGGACTAGCGGGACCAATGAGCAGTTCTTC
CDR3aa: CASSAGTSGTNEQFF

v_gene: TRBV4-3
d_gene: NA
abundance: many
j_gene: TRBJ1-2
CDR3nt: TGCGCCAGCAGCCAAGTCACGGGTAACTATGGCTACACCTTC
CDR3aa: CASSQVTGNYGYTF

v_gene: TRBV29-1
d_gene: NA
abundance: NA
j_gene: TRBJ1-1
CDR3nt: TGCAGCGTTGGACATCACACTGAAGCTTTCTTT
CDR3aa: CSVGHHTEAFF

v_gene: TRBV7-9
d_gene: NA
abundance: many
j_gene: TRBJ2-3
CDR3nt: TGTGCCAGCAGCCCTTCTGGCGCTTCAGATACGCAGTATTTT
CDR3aa: CASSPSGASDTQYF

v_gene: TRBV15
d_gene: TRBD1
abundance: many
j_gene: TRBJ1-1
CDR3nt: TGTGCCACCAGCCCCACAGGGGGCAGGTACGACACTGAAGCTTTCTTT
CDR3aa: CATSPTGGRYDTEAFF

v_gene: TRBV3-1
d_gene: TRBD2
abundance: NA
j_gene: TRBJ2-3
CDR3nt: TGTGCCAGCAGCCAAGATCACACTAGCGGGGGCCGCGCAGATACGCAGTATTTT
CDR3aa: CASSQDHTSGGRADTQYF

v_gene: TRBV27
d_gene: TRBD1
abundance: few
j_gene: TRBJ1-2
CDR3nt: TGTGCCAGCAGTGCAGGGGGCGCGTACTATGGCTACACCTTC
CDR3aa: CASSAGGAYYGYTF